The 16 T cell receptor beta chains below all came from one sample that was sequenced in a study of blood T cell repertoires in COVID-19. TCRdb keeps only in-frame clones here, not all; method: immunoSEQ multiplex PCR. The sample has around 20,000 clones, 85% to 95% seen once. The sequencing input was peripheral blood. These receptors all stem from a human donor in a cohort sampled during active COVID-19.

The CDR3 region is CASSVSWGVDEKLFF. The CDR3 DNA sequence: TGTGCCAGCAGCGTGTCTTGGGGGGTGGATGAAAAACTGTTTTTT. V usage is TRBV7-2 and J usage is TRBJ1-4, with a possible D match to TRBD1 (5 bases). This CDR3 is built from 15 residues. Trimming took off 5 bases at V and 6 bases at J, with 16 bases between the two ends. Germline V gene sequence: CDR1 SGHTA, CDR2 FQGNSA.

This clone was observed a few times. The chain has TRBV24-1 and TRBJ1-2, with 7 nucleotides matching TRBD1. CDR3 length: 14 residues. The V and J ends lost 5 bases and 6 bases, in that order; junction bases with no gene match: 8. Germline V CDR1 and CDR2: KGHDR, SFDVKD. The CDR3 DNA follows: TGTGCCACCAGTGCCGGCGGGACAGTTAATGGCTACACCTTC. Translating it yields CATSAGGTVNGYTF.

J is TRBJ2-1 and V is TRBV27; 9 bases are shared with TRBD1. J was trimmed by 7 bases and V by 5 bases; bases with no gene match: 6. The CDR3 length is 14 residues. Germline V gene lookup returns CDR1 MNHEY and CDR2 SMNVEV (reference sequence). The DNA for the CDR3 is TGTGCCAGCAGTACCTCCGGGACAGGGAATGAGCAGTTCTTC. Its protein product is CASSTSGTGNEQFF.

The CDR3 sequence: CASSSPPGARTEAFF. As DNA, the CDR3 is TGCGCCAGCAGCTCCCCCCCAGGGGCCAGGACTGAAGCTTTCTTT. This sequence joins TRBV5-1 and TRBJ1-1; D is possibly TRBD1 (6 bases). Trimming removed 3 bases at V and 5 bases at J, with 17 bases between. This CDR3 contains 15 residues. The germline V gene encodes CDR1 SGHRS and CDR2 YFSETQ.

The V gene is TRBV7-2, the J gene TRBJ1-6, with D perhaps TRBD1 (6 bases). CDR1 and CDR2 (germline): SGHTA, FQGNSA. CDR3 length equals 15 residues. V gave up 1 base and J gave up 6 bases, with 10 bases separating them. In DNA, the CDR3 is TGTGCCAGCAGCTTAGAGGGGGGGGCTAATTCACCCCTCCACTTT. Encoded protein: CASSLEGGANSPLHF.

This chain joins TRBV19 and TRBJ2-1; 7 bases line up with TRBD2. In germline, CDR1 is LNHDA, CDR2 SQIVND (reference sequence). V was clipped by 4 bases and J by 0 bases; unmatched bases: 9. The length of the CDR3 is 17 residues. This CDR3 is CASSNRPGGTSYNEQFF. In DNA form, the CDR3 reads TGTGCCAGTAGTAACCGACCGGGAGGAACCTCCTACAATGAGCAGTTCTTC.

The V call is TRBV7-9, the J call TRBJ2-5; 12 bases line up with TRBD1. CDR1 is SEHNR and CDR2 is FQNEAQ in the germline V gene (reference sequence). J gave up 5 bases and V 5 bases, and 9 bases lay outside the gene matches. CDR3 size: 16 residues. The CDR3 coding sequence is TGTGCCAGCAGCAAGGGGGACAGGGGGCGCGGGGAGACCCAGTACTTC. Translated: CASSKGDRGRGETQYF.

The chain has TRBV18 and TRBJ1-3; 8 bases agree with TRBD1. Germline V CDR1 and CDR2: KGHSH, LQKENI. The length of the CDR3 is 14 residues. V shed 3 bases, J shed 4 bases, and the junction held 2 bases outside the gene matches. The CDR3 coding sequence is TGTGCCAGCTCACCTGGACAGGGCGGAAACACCATATATTTT. Amino acids: CASSPGQGGNTIYF.

The gene calls are TRBV29-1 and TRBJ2-1; 12 bases agree with TRBD2. Looked up from germline, CDR1 is SQVTM and CDR2 is ANQGSEA. The V segment lost 5 bases and the J segment 3 bases; nucleotides outside the gene matches: 11. The CDR3 runs to 17 residues. The CDR3 nucleotides read TGCAGCGTTAAGACTAGCGGGAGAGAAGGTCTCTACAATGAGCAGTTCTTC. Translating gives CSVKTSGREGLYNEQFF.

The rearrangement links TRBV28 to TRBJ2-1; 8 nucleotides align to TRBD1. The CDR3 has 15 residues. V trimming: 6 bases; J trimming: 7 bases; junction bases outside the gene matches: 11. CDR1 is MDHEN, CDR2 SYDVKM, per germline. This CDR3 is CASRLPGGGRNEQFF. The DNA for the CDR3 is TGTGCCAGCAGACTACCAGGGGGCGGTCGGAATGAGCAGTTCTTC.

The rearrangement links TRBV4-3 to TRBJ1-1; D uncertain. This CDR3 has 15 amino acids. V shed 0 bases and J shed 4 bases, with 12 bases lying between them. Germline V CDR1 and CDR2: LGHNA, YSLEER. The CDR3 spells CASSQDNFGSTEAFF. The CDR3 DNA reads as TGCGCCAGCAGCCAAGATAATTTCGGTTCCACTGAAGCTTTCTTT.

The chain carries TRBV10-2 and TRBJ2-1; TRBD2 aligns across 9 bases. The CDR3 sequence is 15 residues long. Losses at the gene ends were 5 bases for V and 1 base for J; bases not matched to a gene: 3. From germline, CDR1 is WSHSY and CDR2 SAAADI. CDR3 loop: CASSLAGPSYNEQFF. CDR3 DNA sequence: TGCGCCAGCAGTCTAGCGGGGCCTTCCTACAATGAGCAGTTCTTC.

V usage is TRBV2 and J usage is TRBJ2-1, with TRBD2 matching 14 bases. The CDR3 is 19 residues long. Looked up from germline, CDR1 is SNHLY and CDR2 is FYNNEI. With V trimmed by 5 bases and J by 5 bases, 14 bases remained unmatched. In nucleotides, the CDR3 is TGTGCCAGCAGTTGGTCTGGGACTAGCGGGAGACTTGGTCACAATGAGCAGTTCTTC. It is translated as CASSWSGTSGRLGHNEQFF.

The count of this clone is one. CDR3 sequence (DNA): TGTGCCAGCAGTTTACTAGCGGGGGGGTCCAATGAGCAGTTCTTC. Encoded protein: CASSLLAGGSNEQFF. The chain is built from TRBV27 and TRBJ2-1; 12 nucleotides align to TRBD2. CDR3 length: 15 amino acids. V dropped 2 bases and J dropped 6; count of bases not matched to a gene: 2. The germline gives CDR1 MNHEY, CDR2 SMNVEV (reference sequence).

The chain has TRBV11-2 and TRBJ1-2, with TRBD1 identical over 8 bases. The length of the CDR3 is 13 residues. Trimming removed 5 bases from V and 2 bases from J; junction bases left unmatched: 1. Germline V gene sequence: CDR1 SGHAT, CDR2 FQNNGV. Written as DNA, the CDR3 is TGTGCCAGCAGCCGGGACAGGAACTATGGCTACACCTTC. As protein: CASSRDRNYGYTF.

This clone was found a few times. The chain employs TRBV6-1 and TRBJ2-7, with 8 bases aligning to TRBD1. Per the germline V gene, CDR1 is MNHNS and CDR2 is SASEGT. The CDR3 has 15 amino acids. J lost 5 bases, V lost 1 base, and 7 bases had no gene match. The CDR3 here is CASSEVRAGGHEQYF. Written as DNA, the CDR3 is TGTGCCAGCAGTGAAGTGCGGGCAGGGGGCCACGAGCAGTACTTC.